This T cell receptor (beta chain) was found in a study of blood T cells in healthy people across ages (dated by TCRdb to 2014 to 2015). About the full investigation: In model experiments, template switching captured about one uniquely barcoded TCR beta cDNA molecule for every two T cells. Age-related changes in TCR beta repertoire diversity were measured in the study by deep sequencing normalized with unique cDNA molecular identifiers. The donors were divided into four age groups: young (average around 16 years), middle-aged (approximately 41), aged (about 62) and long-lived (82). Donors of different ages were randomly distributed across sequencing lanes to avoid experimental bias. Two additional independent replicas of 1 million unique cDNA reads from the same blood draw were analyzed for two donors (one aged 18 to 30 and one aged 80 or older).

Overall study outcomes, separate from this receptor: The CMV infection status of donors was not known, potentially confounding age-related changes in expanded clonotypes. Observed TCR beta diversity per million T cells fell roughly linearly with age, and a significant reduction was already apparent by age roughly 40. Bulk unsorted PBMC profiling prevented conclusive comparison of naive and antigen-experienced compartments. Estimates of total diversity based on one million sequenced T cells were considered lower bounds and underestimates. A strong correlation was found between observed TCR beta diversity and the percentage of naive T cells measured by flow cytometry. The long-lived group showed more naive CD4+ T cells, fewer expanded clones and increased TCR diversity than the aged group, suggesting age selection.

Preparation of the library involved 5' RACE. For sequencing, an Illumina HiSeq 2500 was employed. The second PCR ran for about 6 to 11 cycles and used a J-beta primer mix along with a sample-barcoded 5' primer. A unique molecular identifier was introduced onto each TCR beta cDNA molecule by a template-switch 5' adaptor carrying 12 random nucleotides. Each sample yielded at least 3 million CDR3-containing paired-end reads. The Mint cDNA synthesis kit, primed by a TRBC-specific oligonucleotide, was used to synthesize first-strand cDNA from all RNA. Following uracil-DNA glycosylase treatment, a first 18-cycle PCR with universal primers M1SS and BC2_uni_R was performed on all cDNA. As for how the authors treated the data: For normalization, 1 million high-quality reads, each with a distinct molecular identifier, were randomly selected from each sample. Instead of being binned into consensus sequences, reads with shared molecular identifiers were discarded. MiTCR, run with a Q25 quality threshold and the strictest error-elimination algorithm, handled CDR3 identification, clonotype clustering and error correction. A nonparametric unseen species model using Euler transformation provided a lower-bound estimate of total TCR beta diversity. The raw public data were reprocessed by TCRdb itself: fastp quality trimming at Q25, MiXCR clonotype calling, in-frame beta chains only. Rows are combined by CDR3 protein, so each entry shows the most common genes and DNA. The V and J calls and clone size come from TCRdb's table, not from the authors' own analysis. Recorded for this sample are 980,000 or so distinct CDR3 sequences; around 48% of them occurred a single time. 13% of the sample rests with the top ten.

Details on this clonotype: No antigen is known for it. No base quality information exists; no much larger clone differs at one position.

Systemically healthy Caucasian individuals from Russia, 39 in total and aged about 6 to 90 years, were included as donors. Each donor gave roughly 9.5 milliliters of peripheral blood, collected into EDTA-treated Vacutainer tubes. Ficoll-Paque density-gradient centrifugation was used to isolate PBMCs, with at least 6.5 million per sample. Trizol reagent was used to extract total RNA from PBMCs, with at least 6 micrograms per sample. The percentages of naive CD45RAhigh/CD27high T cells were determined by flow cytometry on a PBMC aliquot from every donor. The junction carries 14 bases between V and J, which are trimmed by 5 bases and 9 bases respectively. Its CDR3 holds 12 amino acids, cysteine through phenylalanine. Here the CDR3 DNA is all that survives: 36 bases in frame from base 1. Per the germline V gene (reference sequence), LGHDT is the CDR1 and YNNKEL is the CDR2.

The chain couples TRBV3-1 to TRBJ2-7; TRBD1 is possibly the D segment (6 matching bases). The sequence was collected from a young man in good health. The specimen sequenced was blood. The DNA sequence is given as TGTGCCAGCAGCTTCACAGGGCTGGGGCAGTACTTC. It translates as CASSFTGLGQYF.